The rows below give T cell receptor beta chains drawn from one sample of a study of blood T cell repertoires in COVID-19. Method: immunoSEQ multiplex PCR; TCRdb's copy keeps in-frame clones and lacks some. The table has a few hundred thousand clones, approximately 83% seen once. The sample taken for sequencing was PBMCs or T cells enriched from blood (not recorded which). The receptors derive from a woman aged 50 to 60 who had recovered from COVID-19. Both conserved end residues are part of each CDR3. A D gene is named only where the DNA matches it firmly. Rows may omit the clone size; those that give it use once, few, many or a size class.

abundance	j_gene	v_gene	d_gene	CDR3nt	CDR3aa
once	TRBJ2-7	TRBV5-1	NA	TGCGCCAGCAGCTTGTACGGGACCTACGAGCAGTACTTC	CASSLYGTYEQYF
NA	TRBJ2-7	TRBV3-1/TRBV3-2	NA	TGTGCCAGCAGCCAAGTACGCGGGGCCTACGAGCAGTACTTC	CASSQVRGAYEQYF
NA	TRBJ2-3	TRBV28	NA	TGTGCCAGCAGTTCCCCACAGTGGCAGGGAACAGATACGCAGTATTTT	CASSSPQWQGTDTQYF
NA	TRBJ1-4	TRBV18	NA	TGTGCCAGCTCCCCACTCCGGGGAGAAGAAAAACTGTTTTTT	CASSPLRGEEKLFF
NA	TRBJ1-5	TRBV3-1/TRBV3-2	NA	TGTGCCAGCAGCCCCGACTTCCGCGAGCCCCAGCATTTT	CASSPDFREPQHF
NA	TRBJ2-7	TRBV6-6	TRBD1	TGTGCCAGCAGTTTCCAGGGGGCCAGCTCCTACGAGCAGTACTTC	CASSFQGASSYEQYF
NA	TRBJ1-6	TRBV5-1	NA	TGCGCCAGCAGCGTGGGCCCCGAGGATTCACCCCTCCACTTT	CASSVGPEDSPLHF
NA	TRBJ2-5	TRBV7-9	NA	TGTGCCAGCAGCGACCCCAGGGGATTAAAAGAGACCCAGTACTTC	CASSDPRGLKETQYF
NA	TRBJ2-7	TRBV18	TRBD1	TGTGCCAGCTCGCGGGGACAGGGGTACGAGCAGTACTTC	CASSRGQGYEQYF
NA	TRBJ1-5	TRBV5-6	TRBD1	TGTGCCAGCAGCTGGGGGACAGGGGGTCAGCCCCAGCATTTT	CASSWGTGGQPQHF
once	TRBJ2-5	TRBV27	NA	TGTGCCAGCAGTTTCACTCGAGAAGAGACCCAGTACTTC	CASSFTREETQYF
NA	TRBJ1-2	TRBV27	TRBD1	TGTGCCAGCAGTTTATCCGCCGCCACGACAGGGGGAGCGTATGGCTACACCTTC	CASSLSAATTGGAYGYTF
NA	TRBJ1-1	TRBV5-5	NA	TGTGCCAGCAGCGCCGAGTTGTGGGGCGCGGACACTGAAGCTTTCTTT	CASSAELWGADTEAFF
NA	TRBJ2-1	TRBV9	TRBD2	TGTGCCAGCAGCGTCGGCGGACTAGCGGAACTCAATGAGCAGTTCTTC	CASSVGGLAELNEQFF
NA	TRBJ2-3	TRBV7-9	TRBD1	TGTGCCAGCAGCTTAGGACAGGGGAACACAGATACGCAGTATTTT	CASSLGQGNTDTQYF
NA	TRBJ2-3	TRBV28	TRBD2	TGTGCCAGCAGTTCGAGCGGGAGCTCAGATACGCAGTATTTT	CASSSSGSSDTQYF
NA	TRBJ1-2	TRBV3-1/TRBV3-2	NA	TGTGCCAGCAGCTTTACAACAGGAAACTATGGCTACACCTTC	CASSFTTGNYGYTF
NA	TRBJ2-7	TRBV10-3	TRBD2	TGTGCCATCAGCGTACTTGCGGGAGGGGCCGAGCAGTACTTC	CAISVLAGGAEQYF
NA	TRBJ2-7	TRBV28	TRBD1	TGTGCCAGCAGTGTCTCCGGGACAGGGTTACGCTACGAGCAGTACTTC	CASSVSGTGLRYEQYF
NA	TRBJ2-7	TRBV5-5	TRBD1	TGTGCCAGCAGCTTCGGGACAGGAGCCTACGAGCAGTACTTC	CASSFGTGAYEQYF
NA	TRBJ2-1	TRBV30	TRBD2	TGTGCCTGGAGTGTAATAAGGACTAGCGGACTAAGGGAGCAGTTCTTC	CAWSVIRTSGLREQFF
NA	TRBJ2-5	TRBV10-3	NA	TGTGCCATCAGCTTCCAAGAGACCCAGTACTTC	CAISFQETQYF
NA	TRBJ1-1	TRBV27	NA	TGTGCCAGCACCCCCCGTCCGGGGGCTTTCTTT	CASTPRPGAFF
NA	TRBJ2-5	TRBV7-6	TRBD2	TGTGCCAGCAGCTCAGCCCTAGCGGGAGGGCCAGAGACCCAGTACTTC	CASSSALAGGPETQYF
once	TRBJ1-3	TRBV6-1	NA	TGTGCCAGCAGTGAATTGGTGGCTGGTGGAAACACCATATATTTT	CASSELVAGGNTIYF
NA	TRBJ2-7	TRBV6-5	NA	TGTGCCAGCAGTAGAGATTTTAGCTCCTACGAGCAGTACTTC	CASSRDFSSYEQYF
few	TRBJ1-5	TRBV2	TRBD1	TGTGCCAGCAACGACAGGTTTATGACTCGGACAGGGCTCAATCAGCCCCAGCATTTT	CASNDRFMTRTGLNQPQHF
NA	TRBJ1-4	TRBV10-3	NA	TGTGCCATCAGTGACTATCGGCAGGGGCGGGAGGGACTGTTTTTT	CAISDYRQGREGLFF
NA	TRBJ2-5	TRBV3-1/TRBV3-2	TRBD1	TGTGCCAGCAGCCGGGCAGGGGGCTGGATGGAGACCCAGTACTTC	CASSRAGGWMETQYF
NA	TRBJ2-3	TRBV24-1	TRBD2	TGTGCCACCAGTGTTAGCGGGGGCCCCACAGATACGCAGTATTTT	CATSVSGGPTDTQYF
NA	TRBJ1-2	TRBV5-1	NA	TGCGCCAGCAGCCCTATGACAGGAAACTACACCTTC	CASSPMTGNYTF
NA	TRBJ2-7	TRBV18	NA	TGTGCCAGCTCCCAAACAGGGCGATCCTACGAGCAGTACTTC	CASSQTGRSYEQYF
NA	TRBJ1-1	TRBV18	NA	TGTGCCAGCTCACCACCCGGGGTGGACACTGAAGCTTTCTTT	CASSPPGVDTEAFF
NA	TRBJ1-4	TRBV18	TRBD1	TGTGCCAGCTCACCAAGTCCGCCAGGGGGAAATGAAAAACTGTTTTTT	CASSPSPPGGNEKLFF
NA	TRBJ2-5	TRBV18	NA	TGTGCCAGCTCACCCCCGGGTAGCGGCCAAGAGACCCAGTACTTC	CASSPPGSGQETQYF
NA	TRBJ2-3	TRBV2	NA	TGTGCCAGCAGTGAGCGTAGGAGGGCCGGCACAGATACGCAGTATTTT	CASSERRRAGTDTQYF
NA	TRBJ2-1	TRBV7-7	NA	TGTGCTAGCAGTCCGGGGAGGAGTAGCAATGAGCAGTTCTTC	CASSPGRSSNEQFF
NA	TRBJ1-2	TRBV20-1	NA	TGCAGTGCCTCAGGACAGTATGGCTACACCTTC	CSASGQYGYTF
once	TRBJ1-2	TRBV29-1	TRBD1	TGCAGCGCCGAGGGGGACAGAAGAAACAAGTCCCGCTACACCTTC	CSAEGDRRNKSRYTF
NA	TRBJ2-2	TRBV2	NA	TGTGCCAGCAGTGACAGGACAGTCAGCGGGGAGCTGTTTTTT	CASSDRTVSGELFF
NA	TRBJ2-1	TRBV27	NA	TGTGCCAGCAGTTTATCAACCTCGAGCTCGGATGAGCAGTTCTTC	CASSLSTSSSDEQFF
few	TRBJ1-2	TRBV2	TRBD1	TGTGCCAGCAGGGGGGGGACAGGGACCTCCGGCTACACCTTC	CASRGGTGTSGYTF
NA	TRBJ1-4	TRBV30	TRBD1	TGTGCCTGGAGTCGCAACAGGGGGCGCAGGCGTTGGACTAATGAAAAACTGTTTTTT	CAWSRNRGRRRWTNEKLFF
NA	TRBJ2-7	TRBV5-4	NA	TGTGCCAGCAGCCCCTCCGGGACAATCGACGAGCAGTACTTC	CASSPSGTIDEQYF
NA	TRBJ1-1	TRBV7-9	TRBD1	TGTGCCAGCAGCTTAGCCCGGACAGGTGAAGCTTTCTTT	CASSLARTGEAFF
NA	TRBJ2-2	TRBV5-1	NA	TGCGCCAGCACCCGGAGCCCGGGTTTTAGTGTCGGGGAGCTGTTTTTT	CASTRSPGFSVGELFF
NA	TRBJ1-5	TRBV2	TRBD1	TGTGCCAGCAGCCAGGGACAGCGTCGCTTGGGTGGCAATCAGCCCCAGCATTTT	CASSQGQRRLGGNQPQHF
NA	TRBJ2-3	TRBV18	TRBD2	TGTGCCAGCTTAAACCAAGGACTAGCTGGCACAGATACGCAGTATTTT	CASLNQGLAGTDTQYF
NA	TRBJ1-3	TRBV7-2	TRBD1	TGTGCCAGCAGCATCCCCACAGGGGCCTCTGGAAACACCATATATTTT	CASSIPTGASGNTIYF